This TCR beta chain comes out of a study of neoadjuvant anti-PD-1 for oral cavity cancer. About the study: Most patients had three to four biweekly doses of 3 mg/kg nivolumab before resection. Study-level findings and limits: With a few patients per group, TCR findings need larger cohorts.

Specified time point: after neoadjuvant nivolumab, at surgical resection. The patients had HPV-negative, locally advanced oral cavity squamous cell carcinoma. As regards this clone: Its antigen is undetermined.

Assay used: immunoSEQ multiplex PCR; TCRdb lists only in-frame clones, some missing. This table has tens of thousands of clones, over 20% appearing once. In germline, CDR1 is MNHEY, CDR2 SMNVEV (reference sequence). Trimming took 1 base from V and 10 from J, leaving 8 bases between them. This CDR3 is built from 13 residues. The chain couples TRBV27 to TRBJ1-6; no clear D gene. This TCR derives from a person between 40 and 80 years old with oral cavity squamous cell carcinoma. The sequencing used tumor tissue, collected after nivolumab (anti-PD-1) treatment. CDR3 sequence reads: CASSLYGYSPLHF. The CDR3 DNA follows: TGTGCCAGCAGTTTATATGGGTACTCACCCCTCCACTTT.